The 5 T cell receptor beta chains below come from one sample, sequenced in a study of control samples from healthy donors and cancer patients (dated by TCRdb to the early 2020s). Library preparation employed the immunoSEQ multiplex PCR assay. TCRdb re-hosts the immuneACCESS table, in-frame sequences only. Its copies lack some clones; in the studies checked, an unresolved V gene accounts for under half of them, and the cause for the rest is not known. This sample has about 44,000 clones in its table, and more than 75% of those were observed once. Roughly a tenth of the sample is held by the ten biggest clonotypes. The sequenced sample was PBMCs. The receptors stem from a woman aged 55-69 years with lung cancer.

The V gene is TRBV7-9, the J gene TRBJ2-3; D might be TRBD2 (5 bases). The V gene's germline CDR1 is SEHNR and CDR2 FQNEAQ (reference sequence). The germline V and J ends were trimmed by 5 bases and 2 bases, with 8 bases remaining between them. The CDR3 is made up of 13 amino acids. DNA for the CDR3: TGTGCCAGCAGCCCCCTAGCCACAGATACGCAGTATTTT. Amino acid sequence: CASSPLATDTQYF.

V gene TRBV5-1 combines with J gene TRBJ1-2; TRBD1 aligns across 8 bases. V trimming: 5 bases; J trimming: 1 base; junction bases outside the gene matches: 4. CDR3 size: 14 residues. Per the germline V gene, CDR1 is SGHRS and CDR2 is YFSETQ. As DNA, the CDR3 is TGCGCCAGCAGGGACAGGGCCCTTAACTATGGCTACACCTTC. This codes for CASRDRALNYGYTF.

The rearrangement links TRBV28 to TRBJ1-3, with D uncertain. The V and J ends lost 2 bases and 4 bases respectively, with 9 bases between them. Germline lookup yields CDR1 MDHEN and CDR2 SYDVKM. The CDR3 contains 14 residues. CDR3 in DNA: TGTGCCAGCAGTTTAAGGGTGGTGGGAAACACCATATATTTT. It specifies CASSLRVVGNTIYF. Variable domain in full (rest from reference TRBV28 and TRBJ1-3): DVKVTQSSRYLVKRTGEKVFLECVQDMDHENMFWYRQDPGLGLRLIYFSYDVKMKEKGDIPEGYSVSREKKERFSLILESASTNQTSMYLCASSLRVVGNTIYFGEGSWLTVV.

The table lists this clone with a few counts. This chain links TRBV7-2 with TRBJ1-1; 7 bases match TRBD1. The V and J ends lost 8 bases and 2 bases, in that order; junction bases with no gene match: 8. Germline loops: CDR1 SGHTA, CDR2 FQGNSA. The CDR3 has 14 amino acids. CDR3 nucleotides: TGTGCCAGCCGGATGGACAGGTTTAACACTGAAGCTTTCTTT. Protein sequence: CASRMDRFNTEAFF.

The chain employs TRBV29-1 and TRBJ2-7; unclear D gene. V was cut by 5 bases and J by 9 bases, with 14 bases left in between. The CDR3 extends over 11 amino acids. Germline V gene data show CDR1 as SQVTM and CDR2 as ANQGSEA. The CDR3 bases are TGCAGCGTTACGATAACTACCTCGCAGTACTTC. Encoded protein: CSVTITTSQYF.